Each of the 15 T cell receptor beta chains below was sequenced from the same sample in a study of Ad26.COV2.S vaccination and SARS-CoV-2 variants. The treatment denotes: over 15 received Ad26.COV2.S at low or high dose, single or two shots; 5 received placebo; per-sample allocation not given. Samples came from day 63 after the first vaccine or placebo injection. The protocol was immunoSEQ multiplex PCR, while the TCRdb copy is restricted to in-frame clones and leaves out a portion. The repertoire holds approximately 360,000 clones, with 83% as singletons. The sequenced sample was peripheral blood, obtained in a trial of Ad26.COV2.S vaccine versus placebo. The receptor source for this set is a person aged 18-65 years who received the Ad26.COV2.S COVID-19 vaccine or a placebo.

This chain links TRBV6-2 or TRBV6-3 with TRBJ2-7, with a tentative D call TRBD2 (5 bases). Trimming took 2 bases from V and 5 from J, leaving 13 bases between them. CDR1 MNHEY and CDR2 SVGEGT come from the germline V gene. The CDR3 spans 14 residues. CDR3 loop: CASSYARGGHEQYF. The CDR3, as DNA: TGTGCCAGCAGTTACGCCCGGGGTGGCCACGAGCAGTACTTC.

The V call is TRBV7-9, the J call TRBJ1-2, with 7 bases matching TRBD1. Germline CDR1 reads SEHNR; CDR2 reads FQNEAQ (reference sequence). This CDR3 is built from 11 residues. V lost 6 bases to trimming and J lost 14 bases; unmatched junction nucleotides: 9. CDR3: CASSPGGGSTF. Here the CDR3 DNA reads TGTGCCAGCAGTCCAGGGGGAGGGAGTACCTTC. Supplemented by reference TRBV7-9 and TRBJ1-2, the full variable domain reads DTGVSQNPRHKITKRGQNVTFRCDPISEHNRLYWYRQTLGQGPEFLTYFQNEAQLEKSRLLSDRFSAERPKGSFSTLEIQRTEQGDSAMYLCASSPGGGSTFGSGTRLTVV.

The CDR3 nucleotides read TGTGCCAGCAGCCCCGGCCCCACAGATAGCAATCAGCCCCAGCATTTT. It yields the protein CASSPGPTDSNQPQHF. V usage is TRBV5-4 and J usage is TRBJ1-5; D is unresolved. The CDR3 loop spans 16 amino acids. Germline V gene sequence: CDR1 SGHNT, CDR2 YYREEE (reference sequence). Trimming removed 4 bases from V and 0 bases from J, with 14 bases in between.

The rearrangement joins TRBV6-1 to TRBJ1-2, with D perhaps matching TRBD1 (5 bases). V was cut by 4 bases and J by 4 bases, with 10 bases left in between. The CDR3 runs 13 residues. Germline CDR1 MNHNS, CDR2 SASEGT. This CDR3 reads CASSAAGTYGYTF. CDR3 bases: TGTGCCAGCAGTGCAGCAGGGACCTATGGCTACACCTTC.

The chain links TRBV6-6 to TRBJ2-7; TRBD1 matches 9 bases. This CDR3 spans 14 amino acids. The V gene's germline CDR1 is MNHNY and CDR2 SVGAGI (reference sequence). V shed 6 bases and J 2 bases; nucleotides not matched to a gene: 5. Here the CDR3 DNA reads TGTGCCAGCAGACGGACAGGGGAGACCTACGAGCAGTACTTC. Encoded protein: CASRRTGETYEQYF.

As concerns this clone: Within the sample, other DNA sequences also encode this same CDR3. This chain connects TRBV7-6 to TRBJ1-1; D perhaps matches TRBD1 (6 bases). Germline CDR1 reads SGHVS; CDR2 reads FNYEAQ. The V gene lost 5 bases and the J gene lost 4 bases, with 11 bases spanning the gap. There are 13 residues in the CDR3. The CDR3 bases are TGTGCCAGCAGCCTACAAGGGGGCACTGAAGCTTTCTTT. Its protein is CASSLQGGTEAFF. The full variable domain, its missing parts supplied by reference TRBV7-6 and TRBJ1-1, is GAGVSQSPRYKVTKRGQDVALRCDPISGHVSLYWYRQALGQGPEFLTYFNYEAQQDKSGLPNDRFSAERPEGSISTLTIQRTEQRDSAMYRCASSLQGGTEAFFGQGTRLTVV.

The DNA of the CDR3 is TGTGCCAGCAGCCCGGGACAGGGGTTAAGGACTGAAGCTTTCTTT. It is translated as CASSPGQGLRTEAFF. V and J are TRBV13 and TRBJ1-1; 10 bases fit TRBD1. CDR1 and CDR2 (germline): PRHDT, FYEKMQ (reference sequence). V shed 5 bases and J 5 bases; nucleotides not matched to a gene: 8. This CDR3 spans 15 amino acids.

V is TRBV4-3 and J is TRBJ2-7, with D possibly called TRBD1 or TRBD2 (6 bases each). Germline assignment: CDR1 LGHNA and CDR2 YSLEER. The CDR3 is 13 amino acids. V was clipped by 0 bases and J by 9 bases, with 12 bases between them. CDR3 in DNA: TGCGCCAGCAGCCAAGATTTCGGGGGCGGGCAGTACTTC. Protein product: CASSQDFGGGQYF.

The chain uses TRBV25-1 and TRBJ1-5; 9 positions agree with TRBD1. Trimming at V came to 5 bases and at J to 5 bases, leaving 4 bases not matched to a gene. The length of the CDR3 is 14 residues. CDR1 and CDR2 (germline): MGHDK, SYGVNS. The CDR3 reads CASSPGQGHQPQHF. Written as DNA, the CDR3 is TGTGCCAGCAGTCCGGGACAGGGTCATCAGCCCCAGCATTTT.

V usage is TRBV9 and J usage is TRBJ2-7; D unresolved. Trimming pared 4 bases from V and 2 bases from J, leaving 7 bases between. The CDR3 consists of 12 residues. From germline, CDR1 is SGDLS and CDR2 YYNGEE. Here the CDR3 DNA reads TGTGCCAGCAGCCCCACTCCCTACGAGCAGTACTTC. The encoded protein is CASSPTPYEQYF.

The rearrangement uses TRBV5-1 and TRBJ1-1; D might be TRBD1 (6 bases). Trimming cost V 2 bases and J 4 bases, with 12 bases left between them. This CDR3 region has 14 residues. Germline V lookup: CDR1 SGHRS, CDR2 YFSETQ. CDR3: CASSFRGGGTEAFF. The CDR3 region has the DNA TGCGCCAGCAGCTTCAGGGGAGGCGGCACTGAAGCTTTCTTT. The whole variable domain, filled in from reference TRBV5-1 and TRBJ1-1, reads KAGVTQTPRYLIKTRGQQVTLSCSPISGHRSVSWYQQTPGQGLQFLFEYFSETQRNKGNFPGRFSGRQFSNSRSEMNVSTLELGDSALYLCASSFRGGGTEAFFGQGTRLTVV.

The chain uses TRBV29-1 and TRBJ2-2; possibly TRBD1 for D (5 bases). Germline V gene data show CDR1 as SQVTM and CDR2 as ANQGSEA. The CDR3 length is 12 residues. Trimming took 7 bases from V and 3 from J, leaving 9 bases between them. CDR3 bases: TGCAGCGGCACAGGTCACACCGGGGAGCTGTTTTTT. As protein: CSGTGHTGELFF.

This clone was counted only a few times. A read error may produce the germline difference seen at one junction end. The rearrangement uses TRBV5-4 and TRBJ2-7; D is possibly TRBD1 or TRBD2 (5 bases each). Germline CDR1 is SGHNT and CDR2 is YYREEE (reference sequence). This CDR3 is built from 14 residues. The CDR3 DNA follows: TGTGCCAGCAGCCCAGCCGGGACGCCCTACAAGCAGTACTTC. Its translation: CASSPAGTPYKQYF.

The J gene is TRBJ1-1, the V gene TRBV9, with 7 bases that match TRBD1. CDR1 is SGDLS, CDR2 YYNGEE, per germline. The CDR3 spans 16 residues. V was clipped by 3 bases and J by 3 bases; unmatched bases: 11. The DNA of the CDR3 is TGTGCCAGCAGCGCCAACCCCAGGGGGGGGGACACTGAAGCTTTCTTT. Translated, it gives CASSANPRGGDTEAFF.

The chain is built from TRBV7-3 and TRBJ2-1; D not certain. V was clipped by 1 base and J by 9 bases, with 10 bases between them. CDR3 length: 13 residues. Germline assignment: CDR1 SGHTA and CDR2 FQGTGA. CDR3 sequence: CASSLMPRAEQFF. In DNA form, the CDR3 reads TGTGCCAGCAGCTTAATGCCCCGGGCTGAGCAGTTCTTC.